The 7 T cell receptor beta chains in this list originate from one sample, sequenced in a study of blood T cell repertoires in COVID-19. TCRdb's table, derived via immunoSEQ multiplex PCR, lists solely in-frame clones and lacks some. The sample lists roughly 120,000 clones; 92% were seen once. Sequenced input: peripheral blood. The source of these receptors is a man in his forties or fifties with COVID-19, enrolled during active disease.

This chain uses TRBV18 with TRBJ2-3; a weak D match, TRBD2 (6 bases). The germline V and J ends were trimmed by 2 bases and 7 bases, with 16 bases remaining between them. The germline V gene has CDR1 KGHSH and CDR2 LQKENI. This CDR3 contains 15 residues. The CDR3 DNA is TGTGCCAGCTCACCAGCCAGCCTAGCGCGGAATACGCAGTATTTT. Translated, it gives CASSPASLARNTQYF.

The chain carries TRBV4-1 and TRBJ2-1, with 7 positions matching TRBD2. V gave up 0 bases and J gave up 9 bases; unmatched junction bases: 17. Germline V gives CDR1 MGHRA, CDR2 YSYEKL. The CDR3 has 18 amino acids. The CDR3 DNA is TGCGCCAGCAGCCAAGAAGGACTGGGAGGGAGGGCGGTCGGTGAGCAGTTCTTC. Translated, it gives CASSQEGLGGRAVGEQFF.

The V and J genes are TRBV27 and TRBJ1-6; D remains ambiguous. V was cut by 5 bases and J by 6 bases, with 14 bases left in between. This CDR3 region has 15 residues. The V gene's germline CDR1 is MNHEY and CDR2 SMNVEV (reference sequence). Here the CDR3 DNA reads TGTGCCAGCAGTCCGTTGGGCAGGTCTAATTCACCCCTCCACTTT. As protein: CASSPLGRSNSPLHF.

The CDR3 sequence is CASSFWPPSYEQYV. The CDR3 nucleotides are TGTGCCAGCAGCTTTTGGCCCCCTAGCTACGAGCAGTACGTC. The chain joins TRBV5-6 to TRBJ2-7, with D hard to call. The CDR3 totals 14 residues. V gave up 2 bases and J gave up 3 bases, with 12 bases separating them. The germline CDR1 and CDR2 sequences are SGHDT and YYEEEE.

The chain has TRBV5-1 and TRBJ2-1, with 8 bases lining up with TRBD2. CDR1 is SGHRS and CDR2 is YFSETQ in the germline V gene. The CDR3 covers 15 residues. V shed 0 bases and J 4 bases; nucleotides not matched to a gene: 3. DNA of the CDR3: TGCGCCAGCAGCTTGGCGGCTAGCGGGTACAATGAGCAGTTCTTC. Protein sequence: CASSLAASGYNEQFF.

The CDR3 region is CASSLVGTGDGYTF. Written as DNA, the CDR3 is TGTGCCAGCAGCTTAGTTGGGACAGGGGATGGCTACACCTTC. The V call is TRBV7-2, the J call TRBJ1-2; 10 bases are shared with TRBD1. Germline CDR1 SGHTA, CDR2 FQGNSA. The CDR3 contains 14 residues. The V segment lost 1 base and the J segment 6 bases; nucleotides outside the gene matches: 2.

The V gene is TRBV6-5, the J gene TRBJ2-1; the D gene is possibly TRBD2 (5 bases). The CDR3 sequence is 14 residues long. Trimming left V 7 bases short and J 2 bases short, with 12 bases between. Germline V CDR1 and CDR2: MNHEY, SVGAGI. CDR3 bases: TGTGCCAGCACCCCGGGCGGGCCCTACAATGAGCAGTTCTTC. This translates into CASTPGGPYNEQFF.